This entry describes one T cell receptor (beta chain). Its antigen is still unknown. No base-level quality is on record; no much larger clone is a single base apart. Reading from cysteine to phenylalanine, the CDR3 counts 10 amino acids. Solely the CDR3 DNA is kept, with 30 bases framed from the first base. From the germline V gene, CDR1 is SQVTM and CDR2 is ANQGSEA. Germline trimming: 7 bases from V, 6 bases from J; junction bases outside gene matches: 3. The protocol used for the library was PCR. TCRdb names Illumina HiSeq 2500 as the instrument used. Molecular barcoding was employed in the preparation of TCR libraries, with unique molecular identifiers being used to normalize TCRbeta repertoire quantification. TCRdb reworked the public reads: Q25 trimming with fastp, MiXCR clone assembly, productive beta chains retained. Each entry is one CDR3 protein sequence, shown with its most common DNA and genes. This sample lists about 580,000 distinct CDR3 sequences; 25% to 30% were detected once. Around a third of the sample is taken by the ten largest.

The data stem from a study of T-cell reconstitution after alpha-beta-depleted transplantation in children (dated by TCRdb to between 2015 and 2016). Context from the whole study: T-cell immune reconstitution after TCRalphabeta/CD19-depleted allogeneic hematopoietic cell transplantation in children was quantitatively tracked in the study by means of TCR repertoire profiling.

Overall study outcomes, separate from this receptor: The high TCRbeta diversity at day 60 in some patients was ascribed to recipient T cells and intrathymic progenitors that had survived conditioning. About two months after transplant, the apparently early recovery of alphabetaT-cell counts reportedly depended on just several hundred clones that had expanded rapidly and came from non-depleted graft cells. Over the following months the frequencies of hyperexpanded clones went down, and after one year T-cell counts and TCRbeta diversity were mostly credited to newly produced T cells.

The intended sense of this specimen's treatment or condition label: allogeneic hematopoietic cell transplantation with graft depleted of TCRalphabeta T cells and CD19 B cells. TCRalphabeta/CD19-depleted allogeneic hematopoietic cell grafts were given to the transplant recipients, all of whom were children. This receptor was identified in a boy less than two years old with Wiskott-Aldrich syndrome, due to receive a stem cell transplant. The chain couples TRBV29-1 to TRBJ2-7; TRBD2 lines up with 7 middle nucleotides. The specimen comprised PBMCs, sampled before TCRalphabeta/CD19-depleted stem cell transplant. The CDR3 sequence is CSAGGVEQYF. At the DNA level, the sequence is TGCAGCGCGGGGGGAGTCGAGCAGTACTTC.